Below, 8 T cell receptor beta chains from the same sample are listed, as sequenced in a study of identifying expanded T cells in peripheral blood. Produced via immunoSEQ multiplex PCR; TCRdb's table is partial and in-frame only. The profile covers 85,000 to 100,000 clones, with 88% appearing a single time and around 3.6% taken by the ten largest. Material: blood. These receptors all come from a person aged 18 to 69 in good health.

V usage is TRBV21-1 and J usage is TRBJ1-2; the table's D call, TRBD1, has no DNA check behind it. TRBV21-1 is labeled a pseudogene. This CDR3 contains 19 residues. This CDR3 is CASSKGSKALRGVVDGYTF. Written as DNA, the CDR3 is TGTGCCAGCAGCAAAGGCTCAAAAGCGCTCAGGGGGGTCGTCGATGGCTACACCTTC.

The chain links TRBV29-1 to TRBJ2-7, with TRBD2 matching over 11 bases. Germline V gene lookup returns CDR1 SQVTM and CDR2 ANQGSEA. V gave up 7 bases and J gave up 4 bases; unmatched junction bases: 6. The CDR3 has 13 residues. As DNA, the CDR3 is TGCAGCGCCCTTAGCGGGAGGGGGTACGAGCAGTACTTC. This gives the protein CSALSGRGYEQYF.

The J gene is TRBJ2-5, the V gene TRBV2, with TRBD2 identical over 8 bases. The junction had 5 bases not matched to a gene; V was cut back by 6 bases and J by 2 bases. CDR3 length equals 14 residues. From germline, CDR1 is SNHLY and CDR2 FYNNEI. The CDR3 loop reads CASRESSGQETQYF. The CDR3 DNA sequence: TGTGCCAGCAGGGAATCTAGCGGGCAAGAGACCCAGTACTTC.

The CDR3 DNA is TGTGCCAGCAGTTCACCCCAGGACTATCCGTGGGAGCAGTACTTC. Encoded protein: CASSSPQDYPWEQYF. The chain uses TRBV6-5 and TRBJ2-7, with D possibly matching TRBD2 (6 bases). The CDR3 runs to 15 residues. The germline gives CDR1 MNHEY, CDR2 SVGAGI. V shed 4 bases and J shed 7 bases, with 20 bases lying between them.

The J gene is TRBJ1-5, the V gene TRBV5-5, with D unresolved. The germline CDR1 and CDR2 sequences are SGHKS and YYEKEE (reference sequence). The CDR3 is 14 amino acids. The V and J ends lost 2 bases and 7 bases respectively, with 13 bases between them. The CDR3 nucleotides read TGTGCCAGCAGCTTTGGAGGGAAAGGGCAGCCCCAGCATTTT. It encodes CASSFGGKGQPQHF.

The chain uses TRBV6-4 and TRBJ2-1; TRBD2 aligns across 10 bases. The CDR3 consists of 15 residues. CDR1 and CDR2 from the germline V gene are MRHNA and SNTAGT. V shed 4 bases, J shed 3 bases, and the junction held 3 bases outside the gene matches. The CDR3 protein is CASSGVAGGYNEQFF. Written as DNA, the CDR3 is TGTGCCAGCAGTGGAGTAGCGGGGGGCTACAATGAGCAGTTCTTC.

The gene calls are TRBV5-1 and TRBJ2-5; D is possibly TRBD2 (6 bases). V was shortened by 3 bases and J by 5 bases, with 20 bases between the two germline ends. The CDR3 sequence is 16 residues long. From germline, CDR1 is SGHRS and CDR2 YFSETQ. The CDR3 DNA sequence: TGCGCCAGCAGCTCCTTGCCCGTGGAGGGCGGGGAGACCCAGTACTTC. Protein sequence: CASSSLPVEGGETQYF.

The DNA for the CDR3 is TGTGCCAGCAGCTTAGGGGGGCCCAGGATCACAAGTGGCTACACCTTC. Its protein product is CASSLGGPRITSGYTF. The genes are TRBV7-9 and TRBJ1-2; D perhaps matches TRBD1 (6 bases). Trimming took 1 base from V and 7 from J, leaving 19 bases between them. Per germline, CDR1 SEHNR and CDR2 FQNEAQ (reference sequence). There are 16 residues in the CDR3.